One sample yielded the 10 T cell receptor beta chains listed below, sequenced in a study of post-analysis software for immune sequencing data. No antigen has been identified for these receptors. Incorporated into the TCR beta cDNA libraries were unique molecular identifiers, which served to reduce PCR and sequencing biases. MiXCR, run by TCRdb on the PCR reads, gives a single entry per CDR3 protein. The sample yields about 200,000 distinct CDR3 sequences, 25% to 35% seen once. Study results and limitations: Controls had lower frequencies than patients of 4 or 5 TRBV segments, which included TRBV5-6, TRBV5-1 and TRBV20-1.

What was sequenced was blood. Receptors were obtained from a girl under 18 with multiple sclerosis.

This clonotype was detected ten times or more. The chain couples TRBV12-3 or TRBV12-4 to TRBJ2-5; weak D call: TRBD1 (6 bases). The CDR3 consists of 13 residues. Trimming took off 4 bases at V and 5 bases at J, with 11 bases between the two ends. The CDR3 region is CASSYRVYETQYF. DNA of the CDR3: TGTGCCAGCAGTTACAGGGTTTACGAGACCCAGTACTTC.

The sample holds many counts of this clonotype. This chain joins TRBV3-1 and TRBJ2-1; weak D call: TRBD2 (5 bases). This CDR3 has 13 amino acids. CDR1 and CDR2 (germline): LGHDT, YNNKEL (reference sequence). Trimming took 2 bases from V and 3 from J, leaving 5 bases between them. CDR3 sequence reads: CASSQRDYNEQFF. DNA for the CDR3: TGTGCCAGCAGCCAACGGGACTACAATGAGCAGTTCTTC.

The table lists this clonotype with many counts. The chain uses TRBV2 and TRBJ2-7; a weak D match, TRBD2 (6 bases). V was shortened by 8 bases and J by 4 bases, with 15 bases between the two germline ends. The CDR3 extends over 13 amino acids. The germline CDR1 and CDR2 sequences are SNHLY and FYNNEI. CDR3 sequence: CASWGGTGYEQYF. CDR3 coding DNA: TGTGCCAGCTGGGGCGGGACGGGGTACGAGCAGTACTTC.

V is TRBV5-1 and J is TRBJ2-3; 7 bases fit TRBD2. Trimming cost V 2 bases and J 6 bases; bases outside gene matches: 6. The CDR3 has 14 amino acids. Germline V gives CDR1 SGHRS, CDR2 YFSETQ. CDR3 nucleotide sequence: TGCGCCAGCAGCTTCGGGAGGCGGGAGGATACGCAGTATTTT. Protein product: CASSFGRREDTQYF.

This clonotype was observed at least ten times. The gene calls are TRBV5-1 and TRBJ2-5, with D unresolved. In germline, CDR1 is SGHRS, CDR2 YFSETQ. This CDR3 has 14 amino acids. Trimming removed 4 bases from V and 2 bases from J, with 12 bases in between. Written as DNA, the CDR3 is TGCGCCAGCAGCAGACCGGACGGACAAGAGACCCAGTACTTC. Amino acids: CASSRPDGQETQYF.

This clonotype was seen a handful of times. This chain links TRBV11-2 with TRBJ2-2; TRBD1 agrees at 7 bases. The V gene end was trimmed by 5 bases and the J gene end by 0 bases; junction bases not matched to a gene: 9. Germline loops: CDR1 SGHAT, CDR2 FQNNGV. The CDR3 consists of 17 residues. CDR3: CASSPPTGATNTGELFF. The CDR3 bases are TGTGCCAGCAGCCCCCCCACAGGGGCCACGAACACCGGGGAGCTGTTTTTT.

This clonotype was detected only a few times. V gene TRBV10-2 combines with J gene TRBJ1-1; D possibly corresponds to TRBD1 (5 bases). V was pared by 8 bases and J by 7 bases, with 11 bases between. The length of the CDR3 is 11 residues. Per germline, CDR1 WSHSY and CDR2 SAAADI. CDR3 protein: CASQEDSEAFF. The CDR3 DNA reads as TGCGCCAGCCAGGAAGACAGTGAAGCTTTCTTT.

The chain carries TRBV5-1 and TRBJ2-3, with TRBD2 as a possible D gene (6 bases). CDR1 SGHRS and CDR2 YFSETQ come from the germline V gene. The ends were cut back, 4 bases at V and 3 bases at J, with 12 bases in the middle. This CDR3 has 14 amino acids. This CDR3 is CASSRLDETDTQYF. The DNA of the CDR3 is TGCGCCAGCAGCAGACTAGATGAGACAGATACGCAGTATTTT.

The table lists this clonotype with a few counts. A much larger clonotype is one base distant, so this may be a read error. The CDR3 nucleotides are TGTACCAGCAGCTCGGACAGGTTCGAGACCCAGTACTTC. Translating gives CTSSSDRFETQYF. The chain links TRBV7-2 to TRBJ2-5, with 7 bases identical to TRBD1. Looked up from germline, CDR1 is SGHTA and CDR2 is FQGNSA. The V and J ends lost 4 bases and 5 bases, in that order; junction bases with no gene match: 4. The length of the CDR3 is 13 residues.

The chain couples TRBV20-1 to TRBJ2-1; D is perhaps TRBD1 (6 bases). Germline V gene sequence: CDR1 DFQATT, CDR2 SNEGSKA (reference sequence). This CDR3 contains 13 residues. V lost 3 bases and J lost 5, with 11 bases in between. For the CDR3, the DNA is TGCAGTGCTAGGCAGGGGCCGCACAATGAGCAGTTCTTC. This translates into CSARQGPHNEQFF.